These 12 T cell receptor beta chains originate from one sample sequenced in a study of blood T cells in healthy people across ages. Primed by a sample-barcoded 5' primer and a J-beta primer mix, a second PCR proceeded for 7 to 11 cycles. TCRdb re-derived calls from the 5' RACE reads in MiXCR, one entry per CDR3 protein. This repertoire shows approximately 780,000 distinct CDR3 sequences, more than 25% found once; its top ten account for under 3%. In addition, the sample was reused for a study of T cells of mothers and their children.

The material sequenced was blood. Receptor source: a boy under 18 in good health.

This clonotype was observed a few times. The chain couples TRBV2 to TRBJ1-4; TRBD1 is a possible D gene (5 bases). In germline, CDR1 is SNHLY, CDR2 FYNNEI. V dropped 7 bases and J dropped 8 bases, with 14 bases sitting between them. The CDR3 is 13 amino acids. The CDR3 reads CASTLGEREKLFF. CDR3 in DNA: TGTGCCAGCACCCTGGGGGAACGAGAAAAACTGTTTTTT.

This clonotype has at least ten counts. This sequence joins TRBV5-1 and TRBJ2-1; 8 bases are a match to TRBD2. J was trimmed by 0 bases and V by 3 bases; bases with no gene match: 8. Germline CDR1 reads SGHRS; CDR2 reads YFSETQ. The CDR3 extends over 17 amino acids. The CDR3 nucleotides are TGCGCCAGCAGCTCGGGTAGCGGGGCTTACTCCTACAATGAGCAGTTCTTC. The encoded protein is CASSSGSGAYSYNEQFF.

The J gene is TRBJ2-1, the V gene TRBV5-6; 8 bases are shared with TRBD2. Matching the DNA end better, TRBJ2-5 makes the J call doubtful. CDR1 SGHDT and CDR2 YYEEEE come from the germline V gene. The CDR3 spans 15 residues. The CDR3 here is CASSLRIAGGATQYF. CDR3 sequence (DNA): TGTGCCAGCAGCTTAAGGATTGCGGGAGGAGCGACCCAGTACTTC.

The chain recombines TRBV5-5 with TRBJ1-2, with 7 bases aligning to TRBD1. V was clipped by 7 bases and J by 7 bases; unmatched bases: 7. The CDR3 is 12 amino acids. The V gene's germline CDR1 is SGHKS and CDR2 YYEKEE (reference sequence). CDR3 nucleotide sequence: TGTGCCAGCGTACAGGGGACGGCTGGCTACACCTTC. Its translation: CASVQGTAGYTF.

This clonotype has at least ten counts. The V and J genes are TRBV6-5 and TRBJ2-5; D is possibly TRBD2 (5 bases). The J call may not be correct, given that the DNA end is closer to TRBJ2-7. Germline values: CDR1 MNHEY, CDR2 SVGAGI. The CDR3 covers 13 residues. The CDR3 DNA follows: TGTGCCAGCAGGGAGGAGGTCGGGTACGAGCAGTACTTC. Translated: CASREEVGYEQYF.

The chain combines TRBV6-4 with TRBJ2-1; possible D gene TRBD1, 5 bases. The DNA matches TRBJ2-7 better at its end, which makes the J call doubtful. CDR1 and CDR2 from the germline V gene are MRHNA and SNTAGT. This CDR3 is built from 14 residues. CDR3 DNA sequence: TGTGCCAGCAGTGACTCAGACAGACACTACGAGCAGTACTTC. Translated: CASSDSDRHYEQYF.

The rearrangement links TRBV27 to TRBJ2-2; the match to TRBD2 covers 9 bases. This CDR3 comprises 16 residues. Germline lookup yields CDR1 MNHEY and CDR2 SMNVEV (reference sequence). The J segment lost 3 bases and the V segment lost 5 bases, leaving 7 bases of the junction unmatched. The CDR3 loop is CASSPRLAAHTGELFF. The CDR3 DNA is TGTGCCAGCAGTCCTCGACTAGCGGCTCACACCGGGGAGCTGTTTTTT.

The gene calls are TRBV21-1 and TRBJ1-4. TRBV21-1 is an annotated pseudogene. The CDR3 spans 13 residues. For the CDR3, the DNA is TGTGCCAGCAGCAAAATACAGACCGAAAAACTGTTTTTT. Translated: CASSKIQTEKLFF.

This chain uses TRBV20-1 with TRBJ1-2, with 7 bases identical to TRBD1. V dropped 6 bases and J dropped 2; count of bases not matched to a gene: 12. The germline V gene encodes CDR1 DFQATT and CDR2 SNEGSKA (reference sequence). This CDR3 region has 15 residues. The CDR3 DNA sequence: TGCAGTGCCAACAGACAGGGAGGGATAAACTATGGCTACACCTTC. Translated: CSANRQGGINYGYTF.

This clonotype has a handful of counts. The CDR3 spells CASSGGAETQYF. As DNA, the CDR3 is TGTGCCAGCAGCGGGGGGGCGGAGACCCAGTACTTC. The rearrangement links TRBV13 to TRBJ2-5, with D tentatively TRBD2 (7 bases). V lost 5 bases to trimming and J lost 5 bases, with 9 bases between them. The germline V gene encodes CDR1 PRHDT and CDR2 FYEKMQ (reference sequence). This CDR3 is 12 amino acids long.

This clonotype was observed a handful of times. The chain recombines TRBV28 with TRBJ2-1, with 12 positions matching TRBD2. Germline V lookup: CDR1 MDHEN, CDR2 SYDVKM. V gave up 7 bases and J gave up 9 bases; unmatched junction bases: 7. The CDR3 contains 14 residues. The CDR3 DNA reads TGTGCCAGCAACCTAGCGGGGGGGCGGGGTGAGCAGTTCTTC. Amino acid sequence: CASNLAGGRGEQFF.

Only a few counts were recorded for this clonotype. V is TRBV12-3 or TRBV12-4 and J is TRBJ2-5; 12 bases are shared with TRBD2. The closer fit of TRBJ2-1 to the DNA end suggests the J call may be wrong. This CDR3 contains 16 residues. This CDR3 is CASSLALAGGHNEQFF. The CDR3 DNA is TGTGCCAGCAGTTTAGCCCTAGCGGGGGGGCACAATGAGCAGTTCTTC.